The subject of this entry is one TCR beta chain. Its antigen is currently unknown. Terminally differentiated effector memory CD45RA+ cells were left out of the naive CD8 fraction, which was CD45RO-negative and positively selected for CCR7. Germline V gene sequence: CDR1 LGHNT, CDR2 FRNRAP. The CDR3 runs to 19 residues. Trimming took 0 bases from V and 4 from J; bases not matched to a gene: 10. Repertoires were generated with immunoSEQ multiplex PCR, while TCRdb's copy carries only in-frame clones and drops some. Of about 680,000 clones listed, 92% were seen once; the top ten hold 24%. The data were taken from a study of shared clonotypes between healthy human individuals. Study results and caveats: The generation probabilities recorded for non-shared clonotypes fell below those of clonotypes shared by all four donors.

The sequencing sample was made of naive CD8+ T cells sorted from blood. The sequence was obtained from a man aged 25-45 years in good health. The chain joins TRBV12-5 to TRBJ2-1; the match to TRBD2 covers 12 bases. The CDR3 region is CASGLVPRASGRDYNEQFF. DNA of the CDR3: TGTGCTAGTGGTTTGGTACCTCGGGCTAGCGGGAGGGATTACAATGAGCAGTTCTTC.